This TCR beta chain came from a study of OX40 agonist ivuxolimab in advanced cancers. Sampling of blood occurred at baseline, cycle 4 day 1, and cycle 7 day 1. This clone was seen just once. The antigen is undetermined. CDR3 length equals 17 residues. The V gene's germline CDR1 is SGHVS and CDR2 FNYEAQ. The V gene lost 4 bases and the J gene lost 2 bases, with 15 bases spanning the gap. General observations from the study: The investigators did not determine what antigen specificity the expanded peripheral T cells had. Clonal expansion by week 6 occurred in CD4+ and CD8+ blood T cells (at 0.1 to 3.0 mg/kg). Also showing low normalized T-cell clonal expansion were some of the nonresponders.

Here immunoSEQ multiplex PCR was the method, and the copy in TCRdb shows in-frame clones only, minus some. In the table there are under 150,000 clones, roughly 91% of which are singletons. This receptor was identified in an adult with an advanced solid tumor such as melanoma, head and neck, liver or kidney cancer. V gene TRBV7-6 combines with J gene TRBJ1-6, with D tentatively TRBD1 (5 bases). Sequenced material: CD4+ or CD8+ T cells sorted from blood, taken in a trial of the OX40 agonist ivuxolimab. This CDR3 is CASSSGGQGPYNSPLHF. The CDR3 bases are TGTGCCAGCAGCTCGGGAGGGCAGGGTCCCTATAATTCACCCCTCCACTTT.